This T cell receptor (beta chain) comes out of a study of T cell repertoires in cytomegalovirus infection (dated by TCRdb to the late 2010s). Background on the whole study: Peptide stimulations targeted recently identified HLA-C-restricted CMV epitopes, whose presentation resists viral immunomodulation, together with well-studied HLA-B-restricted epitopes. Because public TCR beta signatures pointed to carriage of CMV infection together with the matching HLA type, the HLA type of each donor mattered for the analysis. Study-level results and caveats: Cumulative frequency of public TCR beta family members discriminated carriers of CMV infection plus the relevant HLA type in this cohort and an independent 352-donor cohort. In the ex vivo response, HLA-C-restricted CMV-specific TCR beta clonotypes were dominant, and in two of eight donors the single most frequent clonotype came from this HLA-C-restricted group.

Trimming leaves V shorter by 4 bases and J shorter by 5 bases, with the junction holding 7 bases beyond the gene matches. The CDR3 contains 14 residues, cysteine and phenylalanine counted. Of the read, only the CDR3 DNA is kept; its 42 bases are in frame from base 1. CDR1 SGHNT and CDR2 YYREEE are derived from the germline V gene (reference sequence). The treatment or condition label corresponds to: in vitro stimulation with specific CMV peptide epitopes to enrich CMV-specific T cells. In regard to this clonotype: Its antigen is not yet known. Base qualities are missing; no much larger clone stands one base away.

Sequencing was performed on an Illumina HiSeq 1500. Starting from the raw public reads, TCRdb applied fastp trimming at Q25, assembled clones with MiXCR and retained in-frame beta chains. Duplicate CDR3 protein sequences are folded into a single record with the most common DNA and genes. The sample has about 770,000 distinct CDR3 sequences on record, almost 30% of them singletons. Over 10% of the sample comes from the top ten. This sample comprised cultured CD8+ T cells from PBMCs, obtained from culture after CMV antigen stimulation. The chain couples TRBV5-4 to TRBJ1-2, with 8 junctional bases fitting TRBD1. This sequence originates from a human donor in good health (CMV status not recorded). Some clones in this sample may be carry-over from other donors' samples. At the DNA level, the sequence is TGTGCCAGCAGCACTGGACAGGGTGTGTATGGCTACACCTTC. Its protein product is CASSTGQGVYGYTF.